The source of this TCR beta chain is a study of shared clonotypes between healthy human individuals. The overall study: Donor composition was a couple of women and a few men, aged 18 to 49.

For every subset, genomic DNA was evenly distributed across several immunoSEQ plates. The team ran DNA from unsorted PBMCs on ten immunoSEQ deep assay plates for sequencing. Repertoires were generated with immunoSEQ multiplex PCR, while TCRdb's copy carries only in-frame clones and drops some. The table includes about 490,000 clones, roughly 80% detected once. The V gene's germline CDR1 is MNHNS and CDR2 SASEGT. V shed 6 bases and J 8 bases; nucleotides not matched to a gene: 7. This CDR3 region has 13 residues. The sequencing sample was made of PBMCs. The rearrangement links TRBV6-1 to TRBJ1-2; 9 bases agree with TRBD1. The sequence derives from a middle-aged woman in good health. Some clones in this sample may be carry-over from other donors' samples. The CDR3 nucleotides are TGTGCCAGCAGGGGGACAGGGATAGGAGGCTACACCTTC. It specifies CASRGTGIGGYTF.